Listed below are T cell receptor beta chains from one sample, sequenced in a study of cytomegalovirus exposure and HLA in healthy donors. Only in-frame clones appear in the TCRdb table, and some are missing; sequencing was by immunoSEQ multiplex PCR. The data show a few hundred thousand clones, around 86% seen once. The sample taken for sequencing was PBMCs. The receptors shown here come from a woman aged 18 to 35 in good health and CMV-seronegative. Both conserved end residues are part of each CDR3. D genes are given only for firm matches. Size is stated for part of the rows, as once, few or many counts, or as a class when the clone is expanded.

TRBJ2-2,NA,TRBV4-3,TRBD2,TGCGCCAGCAGCCTTGGAGGTGGCGGGAGCACCGGGGAGCTGTTTTTT,CASSLGGGGSTGELFF
TRBJ2-1,NA,TRBV19,NA,TGTGCCAGCAGCAGGGGCGAGGGCTCCTACAATGAGCAGTTCTTC,CASSRGEGSYNEQFF
TRBJ1-4,NA,TRBV25-1,TRBD1,TGTGCCAGGACAGGGGCACAGGGGGAACTGTTTTTT,CARTGAQGELFF
TRBJ1-2,NA,TRBV19,NA,TGTGCCAGTAGCCAGGAGAGTTGGGGGCGCGTTGGCTACACCTTC,CASSQESWGRVGYTF
TRBJ1-1,NA,TRBV6-5,TRBD1,TGTGCCAGCAGCCGGGACAGTAGTAGATACACTGAAGCTTTCTTT,CASSRDSSRYTEAFF
TRBJ2-2,NA,TRBV28,TRBD1,TGTGCCAGCAGATTCGGGACAGTCAACACCGGGGAGCTGTTTTTT,CASRFGTVNTGELFF
TRBJ2-7,NA,TRBV5-4,TRBD1,TGTGCCAGCAGCTTGCAGGGGGCGGACTACGAGCAGTACTTC,CASSLQGADYEQYF
TRBJ2-7,NA,TRBV10-3,TRBD1,TGTGCCATCAGTGAGCGACAGGGGGCTTCCTACGAGCAGTACTTC,CAISERQGASYEQYF
TRBJ2-3,once,TRBV6-5,NA,TGTGCCAGCAGGCAACCAATACAGGACACAGATACGCAGTATTTT,CASRQPIQDTDTQYF
TRBJ2-6,many,TRBV15,TRBD1,TGTGCCACCAGCAGCAACAGGGGTTCTGGGGCCAACGTCCTGACTTTC,CATSSNRGSGANVLTF
TRBJ2-5,NA,TRBV18,NA,TGTGCCAGCTCACCCGGTACCGAAGGACTGTCTGGGACCCAGTACTTC,CASSPGTEGLSGTQYF
TRBJ2-7,once,TRBV7-9,NA,TGTGCCAGCAGCCGACCCGGGACAACAATCTACGAGCAGTACTTC,CASSRPGTTIYEQYF
TRBJ2-7,NA,TRBV6-5,NA,TGTGCCAGCAGCCCAGGGGAGTTCTACGAGCAGTACTTC,CASSPGEFYEQYF
TRBJ2-7,NA,TRBV28,NA,TGTGCCAGCAGAGGCGGGGCCCCCTACGAGCAGTACTTC,CASRGGAPYEQYF
TRBJ1-5,NA,TRBV4-1,TRBD1,TGCGCCAGCAGCCAAGAGGGTTGGGGACAGGGATATCAGCCCCAGCATTTT,CASSQEGWGQGYQPQHF
TRBJ1-4,NA,TRBV2,TRBD1,TGTGCCAGCAGTGAATCGGACAGGGGGAATGAAAAACTGTTTTTT,CASSESDRGNEKLFF
TRBJ2-1,NA,TRBV28,NA,TGTGCCAGCAGTTCCCCGTCAGGGAACTCCTACAATGAGCAGTTCTTC,CASSSPSGNSYNEQFF
TRBJ2-1,NA,TRBV5-1,NA,TGCGCCAGCAGACAAGCGGCGTCCTACAATGAGCAGTTCTTC,CASRQAASYNEQFF
TRBJ2-1,NA,TRBV6-6,TRBD2,TGTGCCAGCAGACTAGCGGGTTACAATGAGCAGTTCTTC,CASRLAGYNEQFF
TRBJ1-2,NA,TRBV7-9,TRBD1,TGTGCCAGCAGCGAAGGGACAGGGTTTAGCTACACCTTC,CASSEGTGFSYTF
TRBJ2-7,NA,TRBV28,TRBD2,TGTGCCAGCAGTTCCTCTAGCGGGCTCAGCTCCTACGAGCAGTACTTC,CASSSSSGLSSYEQYF
TRBJ2-3,NA,TRBV19,TRBD2,TGTGCCAGTACTAAAGGCCAGGGACTAGCGGGAGCAGATACGCAGTATTTT,CASTKGQGLAGADTQYF
TRBJ2-1,NA,TRBV6-1,TRBD2,TGTGCCAGCAGTTCGAGACTAGCGGACTTTGAGCAGTTCTTC,CASSSRLADFEQFF
TRBJ1-2,NA,TRBV18,NA,TGTGCCAGCTCACCAATACAGGCGTATGGCTACACCTTC,CASSPIQAYGYTF
TRBJ2-2,NA,TRBV6-4,TRBD2,TGTGCCGACTCGAACGGGCTAGCGGGAGGGCTTGGCGGGGAGCTGTTTTTT,CADSNGLAGGLGGELFF
TRBJ1-5,NA,TRBV10-3,NA,TGTGCCATCAGTGAGAACGGAGGAAATAGCAATCAGCCCCAGCATTTT,CAISENGGNSNQPQHF
TRBJ2-3,NA,TRBV7-3,TRBD2,TGTGCCAGCATGCGGGAGTCCACAGATACGCAGTATTTT,CASMRESTDTQYF
TRBJ1-2,NA,TRBV7-2,NA,TGTGCCAGCAGCTTATATCTGGGGGGGCTCTCTACTAACTATGGCTACACCTTC,CASSLYLGGLSTNYGYTF
TRBJ1-2,NA,TRBV5-4,TRBD1,TGTGCCAGCAGCCCAGGGGACAGGGTAGGTCATGGCTACACCTTC,CASSPGDRVGHGYTF
TRBJ2-7,NA,TRBV28,TRBD1,TGTGCCAGCAGACCTTCCGGGACAGGGAACTACGAGCAGTACTTC,CASRPSGTGNYEQYF
TRBJ2-3,NA,TRBV28,NA,TGTGCCAGCAGTCCCTCCCCGGATACGCAGTATTTT,CASSPSPDTQYF
TRBJ2-3,NA,TRBV27,TRBD1,TGTGCCAGCAGGCGACAGGGGAAATTCGGAACAGATACGCAGTATTTT,CASRRQGKFGTDTQYF
TRBJ2-3,once,TRBV5-1,NA,TGCGCCAGCAGCTTGGTAAAGGGGGTCAGGGGCACAGATACGCAGTATTTT,CASSLVKGVRGTDTQYF
TRBJ1-1,NA,TRBV6-6,NA,TGTGCCAGCGGGTCGGGAGGCACTATGAACACTGAAGCTTTCTTT,CASGSGGTMNTEAFF
TRBJ1-2,NA,TRBV2,TRBD1,TGTGCCAGCAGTCTTACGGGACAGGTTGGTGATGGCTACACCTTC,CASSLTGQVGDGYTF
TRBJ2-5,NA,TRBV5-1,TRBD2,TGCGCCAGCAGCTTGTTGGGGGCTAGCGGGAGAGGGGGCTATCTCGAGACCCAGTACTTC,CASSLLGASGRGGYLETQYF
TRBJ2-3,NA,TRBV4-3,TRBD2,TGCGCCAGCAGCCACCGCGGGACTAGCGGGAGCACAGATACGCAGTATTTT,CASSHRGTSGSTDTQYF
TRBJ1-5,NA,TRBV18,TRBD1,TGTGCCAGCTCCGGACAGGGGGAGAGGCCCCAGCATTTT,CASSGQGERPQHF
TRBJ1-2,NA,TRBV6-6,NA,TGTGCCAGCAGTTACCGGGTAACTAACTATGGCTACACCTTC,CASSYRVTNYGYTF
TRBJ2-1,NA,TRBV7-2,TRBD2,TGTGCCAGCAGGCTAGCGGGAGGGAATGAGCAGTTCTTC,CASRLAGGNEQFF
TRBJ2-7,NA,TRBV9,NA,TGTGCCAGCAGCCCCCCTCATACTTACGAGCAGTACTTC,CASSPPHTYEQYF
TRBJ1-5,few,TRBV7-2,NA,TGTGCCAGCACCAGTTCCCAGAGCAATCAGCCCCAGCATTTT,CASTSSQSNQPQHF
TRBJ2-7,NA,TRBV19,NA,TGTGCCAGTAGCCACTTATCAGGCCAGTCCTACGAGCAGTACTTC,CASSHLSGQSYEQYF
TRBJ2-4,NA,TRBV10-1,NA,TGCGCCAGCAGTGAGATGGGGCTAGCCAAAAACATTCAGTACTTC,CASSEMGLAKNIQYF